These T cell receptor beta chains were read from a single sample in a study of blood T cell repertoires in COVID-19. TCRdb's copy holds only in-frame clones and misses some; the assay was immunoSEQ multiplex PCR. This sample has some 170,000 clones, with around 80% found just once. Sequencing input: peripheral blood. The receptor source for this set is an elderly woman with acute or convalescent COVID-19. The CDR3 runs from the conserved cysteine through the conserved F or W. Each record gives: CDR3 length, clone size, D gene, V gene, J gene, CDR3 DNA, CDR3 protein. The D gene is left open where the match is weak. The size of a clone is reported for some rows only, either as once, few or many, or as a class for expanded clones.

14	.	TRBD1	TRBV6-6	TRBJ2-7	TGTGCCAGCATCGGGACAGTCAACTCCTACGAGCAGTACTTC	CASIGTVNSYEQYF
15	.	.	TRBV7-2	TRBJ1-1	TGTGCCAGCAGCTTATTCATCGCAGGGGTGACTGAAGCTTTCTTT	CASSLFIAGVTEAFF
17	.	.	TRBV18	TRBJ1-2	TGTGCCAGCTCACCACGGAGCGGCAGAGGTCCCTCGGATGGCTACACCTTC	CASSPRSGRGPSDGYTF
16	.	TRBD1	TRBV19	TRBJ1-5	TGTGCCAGTAGTGCTCTGAACAGGGGCATCAATCAGCCCCAGCATTTT	CASSALNRGINQPQHF
14	.	TRBD1	TRBV27	TRBJ1-5	TGTGCCAGGTCCGGACAGGGGGGAGGTCAGCCCCAGCATTTT	CARSGQGGGQPQHF
16	.	.	TRBV2	TRBJ1-1	TGTGCCAGCAGAACTCTCCCGGGGGGCTTGAACACTGAAGCTTTCTTT	CASRTLPGGLNTEAFF
15	.	TRBD1	TRBV4-1	TRBJ2-4	TGCGCCAGCAGCCACTTAGGACAGGATGAGGGCATTCAGTACTTC	CASSHLGQDEGIQYF
15	few	.	TRBV4-1	TRBJ1-1	TGCGCCAGCAGCCAAGTGCCGGGTGTGAACACTGAAGCTTTCTTT	CASSQVPGVNTEAFF
12	.	.	TRBV19	TRBJ2-7	TGTGCCAGTAGTTTAACGCGGGACGAGCAGTACTTC	CASSLTRDEQYF
13	once	.	TRBV18	TRBJ2-5	TGTGCCAGCTCACCAGGGACATTAGAGACCCAGTACTTC	CASSPGTLETQYF
14	.	TRBD2	TRBV24-1	TRBJ2-1	TGTGCCACCAGTGATTTGCTACTAGCGGGGGAGCAGTTCTTC	CATSDLLLAGEQFF
15	once	.	TRBV10-3	TRBJ2-3	TGTGCCATCAGGCCCGGGGGTGGAAGCACAGATACGCAGTATTTT	CAIRPGGGSTDTQYF
15	.	TRBD2	TRBV3-1/TRBV3-2	TRBJ2-7	TGTGCCAGCAGCTCCGGGACTAGCGGTACCTACGAGCAGTACTTC	CASSSGTSGTYEQYF
13	.	TRBD1	TRBV10-3	TRBJ1-4	TGTGCCATCAGTCGTACAGGGGAAGAAAAACTGTTTTTT	CAISRTGEEKLFF
11	few	.	TRBV3-1/TRBV3-2	TRBJ2-7	TGTGCCAGCAGCTCCTACTACGAGCAGTACTTC	CASSSYYEQYF
11	.	.	TRBV6-1	TRBJ2-3	TGTGCCAGCGGTACGGAGGCCGCGCAGTATTTT	CASGTEAAQYF
15	.	.	TRBV7-9	TRBJ2-5	TGTGCCAGCAGCTTTTCACAGAACTACCAAGAGACCCAGTACTTC	CASSFSQNYQETQYF
14	.	.	TRBV30	TRBJ1-1	TGTGCCTGGAGTGTATTCAAAGCAAACACTGAAGCTTTCTTT	CAWSVFKANTEAFF
16	.	TRBD2	TRBV7-2	TRBJ2-7	TGTGCCAGCAGCCATTCGGGGGGTTTGGCTCCTTTCGAGCAGTACTTC	CASSHSGGLAPFEQYF
13	few	.	TRBV7-9	TRBJ1-1	TGTGCCAGCAGCCCTATAGAGAGCACTGAAGCTTTCTTT	CASSPIESTEAFF
12	.	.	TRBV5-5	TRBJ2-1	TGTGCCAGCAGCTTGGGCAGGGTCTTTGAGTTCTTC	CASSLGRVFEFF
14	.	TRBD1	TRBV18	TRBJ1-2	TGTGCCAGCACGACCGGGACAGGGGCCTTCGGCTACACCTTC	CASTTGTGAFGYTF
15	.	TRBD1	TRBV24-1	TRBJ2-1	TGTGCCACCAGTGATAGGGACAGTACCTACAATGAGCAGTTCTTC	CATSDRDSTYNEQFF
13	.	TRBD1	TRBV29-1	TRBJ1-4	TGCAGCGTTGCCCTGACAGGGAATGAAAAACTGTTTTTT	CSVALTGNEKLFF
14	.	TRBD1	TRBV2	TRBJ1-1	TGTGCCAGCAGCCGGGACAGGGTAAACACTGAAGCTTTCTTT	CASSRDRVNTEAFF
16	.	TRBD2	TRBV28	TRBJ2-1	TGTGCCAGCAGCCTAGGACTAGCGGGAGGGGTGGATGAGCAGTTCTTC	CASSLGLAGGVDEQFF
16	.	TRBD2	TRBV5-1	TRBJ2-5	TGCGCCAGCAGCTTGGCCGGTGATAGCGGGAGGTTGACCCAGTACTTC	CASSLAGDSGRLTQYF